A single TCR beta chain is shown here with its context. The data were taken from a study of cytomegalovirus exposure and HLA in healthy donors. PCR employed 60 Vbeta and 13 Jbeta primers. Sequencing was performed with immunoSEQ multiplex PCR; in TCRdb, only in-frame clones are kept and a portion is missing. The repertoire table contains around 50,000 clones. V dropped 0 bases and J dropped 0 bases, with 8 bases sitting between them. Germline V lookup: CDR1 GTSNPN, CDR2 SVGIG (reference sequence). The CDR3 contains 14 residues. Those who donated were healthy bone marrow donors. The TCR sequence derives from a female donor in good health and CMV-seronegative. The gene calls are TRBV30 and TRBJ1-2; no reliable D call. Source material: PBMCs. The CDR3 is CAWSVLESNYGYTF. In DNA form, the CDR3 reads TGTGCCTGGAGTGTACTAGAATCTAACTATGGCTACACCTTC.